The source of this T cell receptor beta chain is a study of vaccination effects on CD4 cells after COVID-19. Looking at the study overall: Viral peptide pool expansion of antigen-specific CD4+ T cells preceded sequencing in the ViraFEST assay. Samples came 142 and 148 days after COVID-19 diagnosis, before vaccination.

V trimming: 2 bases; J trimming: 6 bases; junction bases outside the gene matches: 6. The CDR3 spans 15 residues. Looked up from germline, CDR1 is SGHTA and CDR2 is FQGTGA. Clones were sequenced by immunoSEQ multiplex PCR, and TCRdb holds only the in-frame ones, with some missing. The sample contains about 64,000 clones, approximately 78% of which appear only once. CD4+ T cell isolation took place after approximately 11 days of culture. In the cultures, half the medium was exchanged for IL-2 medium on days 3 and 7. Remarks on this clone: The antigen is undetermined.

Sequences were derived from CD4+ T cells from PBMCs cultured without peptide, sampled before COVID-19 vaccination. V and J are TRBV7-3 and TRBJ2-1; TRBD2 agrees at 8 bases. The sequence came from a human donor who had a prior SARS-CoV-2 infection. CDR3 DNA sequence: TGTGCCAGCAGCTTACACTCGGGGGGGACCAATGAGCAGTTCTTC. Translating gives CASSLHSGGTNEQFF.